The rows below give T cell receptor beta chains drawn from one sample of a study of blood T cell repertoires in COVID-19. The table came from immunoSEQ multiplex PCR; TCRdb's copy has only in-frame clones and leaves some out. The table lists some 78,000 clones, approximately 86% of them singletons. Sequenced material: peripheral blood. These receptors all stem from a man aged 45-60 years with active or convalescent COVID-19. CDR3s include the opening cysteine and the closing phenylalanine or tryptophan. D genes are given only for firm matches. Expanded clones are given a class, and other clones once, few, many or no size at all.

>TRBJ1-1|NA|NA|TRBV5-6|14
TGTGCCAGCAGCCCATATCTGGGGGGGACTGAAGCTTTCTTT
CASSPYLGGTEAFF
>TRBJ1-5|NA|NA|TRBV14|13
TGTGCCAGCAGCCAAGGGCCCAATCAGCCCCAGCATTTT
CASSQGPNQPQHF
>TRBJ1-5|NA|NA|TRBV12-3/TRBV12-4|13
TGTGCCAGCAGCCAACAGGAAAATCAGCCCCAGCATTTT
CASSQQENQPQHF
>TRBJ1-1|NA|NA|TRBV18|15
TGTGCCAGCTCACCACGTCTCCTATCGGACACTGAAGCTTTCTTT
CASSPRLLSDTEAFF
>TRBJ2-3|NA|NA|TRBV19|14
TGTGCCAGTAGTAGGGACTTACCCACAGATACGCAGTATTTT
CASSRDLPTDTQYF
>TRBJ1-1|NA|NA|TRBV27|15
TGTGCCTCCAGCGGGGCAGGGTGGGAAAACACTGAAGCTTTCTTT
CASSGAGWENTEAFF
>TRBJ1-5|TRBD1|once|TRBV7-9|15
TGTGCCAGCAGCTCCTTAACAGGGGGCGCTCAGCCCCAGCATTTT
CASSSLTGGAQPQHF
>TRBJ2-2|TRBD1|NA|TRBV7-9|15
TGTGCCAGCAGCTTCGGGGACAGGGCCACCGGGGAGCTGTTTTTT
CASSFGDRATGELFF
>TRBJ2-7|TRBD1|NA|TRBV25-1|13
TGTGCCAGCAGTATCCAGGACAGGGGGGTTCAGTACTTC
CASSIQDRGVQYF
>TRBJ1-1|TRBD1|NA|TRBV27|15
TGTGCCAGCAGCCGGGACAGCATCATGAACACTGAAGCTTTCTTT
CASSRDSIMNTEAFF
>TRBJ2-2|NA|NA|TRBV28|13
TGTGCCAGCAGTTTACTGAGAACCGGGGAGCTGTTTTTT
CASSLLRTGELFF
>TRBJ2-1|NA|NA|TRBV3-1/TRBV3-2|15
TGTGCCAGCAGCCAAGGAATTGCTAGCGCCTATGAGCAGTTCTTC
CASSQGIASAYEQFF
>TRBJ2-3|TRBD1|few|TRBV19|15
TGTGCCAGTAGTATGAACAGGGGAAACACAGATACGCAGTATTTT
CASSMNRGNTDTQYF
>TRBJ2-1|NA|NA|TRBV5-6|13
TGTGCCAGCAGCTTGAGCGGCGGACGTGAGCAGTTCTTC
CASSLSGGREQFF
>TRBJ2-3|NA|once|TRBV6-2/TRBV6-3|13
TGTGCCAGCAGCCTTCGGGGCACAGATACGCAGTATTTT
CASSLRGTDTQYF
>TRBJ1-1|NA|NA|TRBV14|13
TGTGCCAGCAGCCGACTAAACGGGGCTGAAGCTTTCTTT
CASSRLNGAEAFF
>TRBJ2-5|NA|NA|TRBV9|14
TGTGCCAGCAGCGTAAGACAGAGCCAAGAGACCCAGTACTTC
CASSVRQSQETQYF
>TRBJ1-1|NA|NA|TRBV28|12
TGTGCCAGCAGTTCACGCCTGGAGAATGCTTTCTTT
CASSSRLENAFF
>TRBJ2-4|NA|once|TRBV3-1/TRBV3-2|12
TGTGCCAGCAGCCAAGAATCAGACATTCAGTACTTC
CASSQESDIQYF
>TRBJ1-4|TRBD1|NA|TRBV7-9|15
TGTGCCAGCAGCTGGGGGACAGGAGGTAATGAAAAACTGTTTTTT
CASSWGTGGNEKLFF
>TRBJ1-5|NA|NA|TRBV12-3/TRBV12-4|12
TGTGCCAGCACTCCCTTCAATCAGCCCCAGCATTTT
CASTPFNQPQHF
>TRBJ2-3|TRBD1|NA|TRBV11-2|15
TGTGCCAGCAGCTCTCAAAGGGGGCGGACAGATACGCAGTATTTT
CASSSQRGRTDTQYF
>TRBJ2-1|NA|NA|TRBV10-3|13
TGTGCCATCAGATCGGACAGCTACAATGAGCAGTTCTTC
CAIRSDSYNEQFF
>TRBJ2-1|TRBD2|once|TRBV2|14
TGTGCCAGCCGGGGGGGGACTAGTGACAATGAGCAGTTCTTC
CASRGGTSDNEQFF
>TRBJ2-1|TRBD2|once|TRBV3-1/TRBV3-2|15
TGTGCCAGCCGAAGGCTAGCGGGGGGGCTAAATGAGCAGTTCTTC
CASRRLAGGLNEQFF
>TRBJ2-7|NA|NA|TRBV6-4|17
TGTGCCAGCAGTGACTCGATCAGGGCCTCGCACCCCTACGAGCAGTACTTC
CASSDSIRASHPYEQYF
>TRBJ1-2|TRBD1|NA|TRBV12-5|15
TGTGCTAGTGGTGCAGGACAGGGGACGGTCTATGGCTACACCTTC
CASGAGQGTVYGYTF
>TRBJ2-3|TRBD2|NA|TRBV20-1|14
TGCAGTGCTAGTGGGACTAGCGGAGGGGGTACGCAGTATTTT
CSASGTSGGGTQYF
>TRBJ1-4|NA|NA|TRBV3-1/TRBV3-2|14
TGTGCCAGCAGCCAAGAACAGATTAATGAAAAACTGTTTTTT
CASSQEQINEKLFF
>TRBJ1-1|NA|NA|TRBV18|15
TGTGCCAGCTCACCAGGTGCGGGTGCGAACACTGAAGCTTTCTTT
CASSPGAGANTEAFF
>TRBJ2-7|TRBD1|NA|TRBV19|15
TGTGCCAGTAGTACCTCCGGGACAGTAGCCTACGAGCAGTACTTC
CASSTSGTVAYEQYF
>TRBJ2-1|TRBD2|few|TRBV10-1|14
TGCGCCAGCAGTACGGGGACTACTGTTCAGGGGCAGTTCTTC
CASSTGTTVQGQFF
>TRBJ2-5|NA|NA|TRBV3-1/TRBV3-2|11
TGTGCCAGCAGCCAAGAGAGGACCCAGTACTTC
CASSQERTQYF
>TRBJ2-5|TRBD2|once|TRBV15|16
TGTGCCACCAGCAGAGATGTGGCGGGGGGGATGAAGACCCAGTACTTC
CATSRDVAGGMKTQYF
>TRBJ1-2|NA|once|TRBV5-3|13
TGTGCCAGAATGAAGGGGCGCGACTATGGCTACACCTTC
CARMKGRDYGYTF
>TRBJ1-2|NA|NA|TRBV28|12
TGTGCCAGCAGTTTTTTGGAACAGGGCTACACCTTC
CASSFLEQGYTF
>TRBJ1-2|NA|NA|TRBV12-3/TRBV12-4|13
TGTGCCAGCAGTTTAGAGACAACCCTTGGCTACACCTTC
CASSLETTLGYTF
>TRBJ1-4|NA|few|TRBV28|14
TGTGCCAGCAGTTTAGGAGGGCTAAATGAAAAACTGTTTTTT
CASSLGGLNEKLFF
>TRBJ2-5|TRBD1|NA|TRBV18|15
TGTGCCAGCTCACCTCCCGGGACAGGACAAGAGACCCAGTACTTC
CASSPPGTGQETQYF
>TRBJ2-1|TRBD2|NA|TRBV4-1|16
TGCGCCAGCAGCCAAGATCCGAGCGGGGGGGACCTCCAGCAGTTCTTC
CASSQDPSGGDLQQFF
>TRBJ2-5|NA|NA|TRBV7-6|16
TGTGCCAGCAGCTTAGCGCCGGGGGGCCTCCAAGAGACCCAGTACTTC
CASSLAPGGLQETQYF
>TRBJ2-1|NA|NA|TRBV5-5|14
TGTGCCAGCAGCCTAGGGGACTCCTACAATGAGCAGTTCTTC
CASSLGDSYNEQFF
>TRBJ2-7|TRBD1|many|TRBV5-1|13
TGCGCCAGCAGCTTGGCCGGACAGGAAAAGCAGTACTTC
CASSLAGQEKQYF
>TRBJ2-1|NA|NA|TRBV12-5|14
TGTGCTAGTGGTTTGATACGGGTTTACAATGAGCAGTTCTTC
CASGLIRVYNEQFF
>TRBJ2-2|NA|few|TRBV5-8|16
TGTGCCAGCAGCGGGAGGCAATTCGCGAACACCGGGGAGCTGTTTTTT
CASSGRQFANTGELFF
>TRBJ2-1|TRBD2|NA|TRBV4-1|13
TGCGCCAGCAGAAAAGGACTAGCTGACGAGCAGTTCTTC
CASRKGLADEQFF
>TRBJ2-1|TRBD2|NA|TRBV5-1|15
TGCGCCAGCAGCCTGGGACTAGCGGGGGTGAATGAGCAGTTCTTC
CASSLGLAGVNEQFF
>TRBJ2-6|TRBD1|NA|TRBV7-7|16
TGTGCCAGCAGCTTAGGCACAGGGGTCGGGGCCAACGTCCTGACTTTC
CASSLGTGVGANVLTF
>TRBJ1-4|TRBD1|once|TRBV7-2|14
TGTGCCAGCAGCTTAGAGACAGGGGTCGAAAAACTGTTTTTT
CASSLETGVEKLFF
>TRBJ2-7|NA|NA|TRBV21-1|18
TGTGCCAGCAGCCCTGCCAGGGGAAGTTGGGCCAAGCCCCACGAGCAGTACTTC
CASSPARGSWAKPHEQYF
>TRBJ1-3|TRBD1|NA|TRBV5-4|15
TGTGCCAGCAGCGTTGGGACAGCCTCTGGAAACACCATATATTTT
CASSVGTASGNTIYF
>TRBJ1-1|NA|once|TRBV4-3|16
TGCGCCAGCAGCCAAGATTGGGGCGGCATGAACACTGAAGCTTTCTTT
CASSQDWGGMNTEAFF
>TRBJ1-5|NA|NA|TRBV5-1|15
TGCGCCAGCAGTCCAAACCCAGGGGGCAATCAGCCCCAGCATTTT
CASSPNPGGNQPQHF
>TRBJ1-3|NA|NA|TRBV5-6|14
TGTGCCAGCAGAAAAGGGCGGGGAGGAAACACCATATATTTT
CASRKGRGGNTIYF
>TRBJ2-1|NA|NA|TRBV9|15
TGTGCCAGCAGCGTAGTGACAGCTTCCTACAATGAGCAGTTCTTC
CASSVVTASYNEQFF
>TRBJ2-3|NA|NA|TRBV9|16
TGTGCCAGCAGCGTAGATTTACCAGGCACCAGAGATACGCAGTATTTT
CASSVDLPGTRDTQYF
>TRBJ1-1|TRBD1|few|TRBV2|13
TGTGCCAGCAGGGGGACAGCGAACACTGAAGCTTTCTTT
CASRGTANTEAFF
>TRBJ1-6|TRBD1|few|TRBV10-2|14
TGCGCCAGCCGCACAGGACAGGGGAATTCACCCCTCCACTTT
CASRTGQGNSPLHF
>TRBJ1-2|NA|NA|TRBV5-4|14
TGTGCCAGCATCAAGGACAGTGGGGTAGCTGGCTACACCTTC
CASIKDSGVAGYTF